A single sample is the source of the 17 T cell receptor beta chains below, sequenced in a study of technical replicates of blood from a handful of donors (dated by TCRdb to about 2017). The receptor library was made with the immunoSEQ multiplex PCR assay. TCRdb re-hosts the immuneACCESS table, in-frame sequences only. Its copies lack some clones; in the studies checked, an unresolved V gene accounts for under half of them, and the cause for the rest is not known. For this sample there are fewer than 90,000 clones; roughly 93% appear just once. The ten largest clones take up roughly 0.26% of the sample. The source material was T cells isolated from PBMCs. The receptors were gathered from a human donor in good health.

This chain uses TRBV29-1 with TRBJ1-1; TRBD1 matches 8 bases. Trimming removed 5 bases from V and 6 bases from J; junction bases left unmatched: 17. Germline loops: CDR1 SQVTM, CDR2 ANQGSEA. The CDR3 contains 16 residues. CDR3 DNA: TGCAGCGTTCCCGGACAGGGAGCGTCATTCGGTTCTGAAGCTTTCTTT. It specifies CSVPGQGASFGSEAFF.

The chain combines TRBV7-9 with TRBJ1-2; no clear D. V lost 1 base to trimming and J lost 9 bases, with 9 bases between them. The germline CDR1 and CDR2 sequences are SEHNR and FQNEAQ (reference sequence). The length of the CDR3 is 12 residues. CDR3 region: CASSLGGESYTF. CDR3 DNA: TGTGCCAGCAGCTTAGGAGGTGAAAGCTACACCTTC.

This chain joins TRBV7-9 and TRBJ2-3, with 7 bases aligning to TRBD1. V was clipped by 5 bases and J by 1 base; unmatched bases: 6. The CDR3 totals 15 residues. Germline V gene lookup returns CDR1 SEHNR and CDR2 FQNEAQ (reference sequence). The CDR3 protein is CASSKRDSRTDTQYF. CDR3 nucleotide sequence: TGTGCCAGCAGCAAACGGGACAGTCGCACAGATACGCAGTATTTT. Filled out from reference TRBV7-9 and TRBJ2-3, the complete variable domain reads DTGVSQNPRHKITKRGQNVTFRCDPISEHNRLYWYRQTLGQGPEFLTYFQNEAQLEKSRLLSDRFSAERPKGSFSTLEIQRTEQGDSAMYLCASSKRDSRTDTQYFGPGTRLTVL.

The chain carries TRBV6-5 and TRBJ1-4; 11 bases agree with TRBD1. Germline loops: CDR1 MNHEY, CDR2 SVGAGI. The V and J ends lost 5 bases and 8 bases, in that order; junction bases with no gene match: 7. The CDR3 is made up of 15 amino acids. This chain's CDR3 is CASSALDRGLEKLFF. The CDR3 nucleotides read TGTGCCAGCAGTGCCCTGGACAGGGGGCTGGAAAAACTGTTTTTT.

CDR3 region: CAISSGRVNEQFF. In DNA form, the CDR3 reads TGTGCCATCTCTAGCGGGAGGGTCAATGAGCAGTTCTTC. The chain combines TRBV19 with TRBJ2-1; 12 nucleotides line up with TRBD2. Germline CDR1 and CDR2: LNHDA and SQIVND (reference sequence). Trimming removed 10 bases from V and 6 bases from J; junction bases left unmatched: 4. The CDR3 contains 13 residues.

The chain links TRBV11-3 to TRBJ2-7; no firm D call. From germline, CDR1 is SGHNT and CDR2 YENEEA. Trimming removed 1 base from V and 0 bases from J, with 7 bases in between. The CDR3 contains 14 residues. The CDR3 coding sequence is TGTGCCAGCAGCTTAGCCGGGTCCTCCTACGAGCAGTACTTC. Residues: CASSLAGSSYEQYF.

V is TRBV6-1 and J is TRBJ2-2; D gene unclear. CDR1 is MNHNS and CDR2 is SASEGT in the germline V gene. The CDR3 runs to 13 residues. The V end lost 4 bases, the J end lost 1 base, and 4 bases lay between the germline ends. The CDR3, as DNA: TGTGCCAGCAGTGCAGAGAACACCGGGGAGCTGTTTTTT. Translating gives CASSAENTGELFF.

The chain is built from TRBV28 and TRBJ1-4, with a tentative D call TRBD1 (6 bases). Trimming left V 6 bases short and J 8 bases short, with 13 bases between. Germline V lookup: CDR1 MDHEN, CDR2 SYDVKM. The CDR3 spans 13 residues. The CDR3 is CASSQGREEKLFF. CDR3 DNA sequence: TGTGCCAGCAGCCAGGGGAGGGAGGAAAAACTGTTTTTT.

The chain uses TRBV27 and TRBJ1-1; D gene unclear. The germline V gene has CDR1 MNHEY and CDR2 SMNVEV (reference sequence). V dropped 4 bases and J dropped 1 base, with 10 bases sitting between them. This CDR3 contains 14 residues. In DNA, the CDR3 is TGTGCCAGCAGTTACCAGAGGGCGAACACTGAAGCTTTCTTT. This translates into CASSYQRANTEAFF.

The chain links TRBV7-9 to TRBJ2-3; perhaps TRBD1 as D (6 bases). Germline lookup yields CDR1 SEHNR and CDR2 FQNEAQ (reference sequence). The CDR3 consists of 15 residues. With 3 bases removed from V and 2 bases from J, the gap between germline ends came to 12 bases. This CDR3 reads CASSFLAGATDTQYF. The CDR3 DNA sequence: TGTGCCAGCAGCTTTCTCGCAGGGGCCACAGATACGCAGTATTTT.

The chain joins TRBV5-6 to TRBJ2-7; D might be TRBD2 (5 bases). The CDR3 loop spans 14 amino acids. The germline V gene encodes CDR1 SGHDT and CDR2 YYEEEE. V was clipped by 6 bases and J by 2 bases, with 15 bases between them. This CDR3 is CASTWWAEAYEQYF. As DNA, the CDR3 is TGTGCCAGCACCTGGTGGGCGGAGGCCTACGAGCAGTACTTC.

The chain carries TRBV5-4 and TRBJ1-2, with 10 bases fitting TRBD1. This CDR3 has 16 residues. Germline V gives CDR1 SGHNT, CDR2 YYREEE (reference sequence). V lost 5 bases and J lost 8; bases outside the gene matches: 15. For the CDR3, the DNA is TGTGCCAGCAGAGAGGGACAGGGGACCTTGGTTGGAGGCTACACCTTC. Translated: CASREGQGTLVGGYTF.

V gene TRBV30 combines with J gene TRBJ1-6; possible D gene TRBD1, 6 bases. CDR1 and CDR2 (germline): GTSNPN, SVGIG (reference sequence). The CDR3 consists of 16 residues. Trimming shortened V by 1 base and J by 11 bases, and 21 bases separated the two germline ends. The CDR3: CAWSATPGTPTPPLHF. The CDR3 coding sequence is TGTGCCTGGAGTGCCACCCCCGGGACACCAACCCCACCCCTCCACTTT.

V gene TRBV28 combines with J gene TRBJ2-2, with D hard to call. This CDR3 has 13 residues. The V end lost 4 bases, the J end lost 5 bases, and 8 bases lay between the germline ends. Germline V gives CDR1 MDHEN, CDR2 SYDVKM. CDR3 loop: CASSSPATGELFF. In DNA, the CDR3 is TGTGCCAGCAGTTCTCCAGCGACCGGGGAGCTGTTTTTT.

The V and J genes are TRBV7-9 and TRBJ2-5, with unresolved D. V lost 1 base to trimming and J lost 4 bases, with 4 bases between them. Germline V gives CDR1 SEHNR, CDR2 FQNEAQ (reference sequence). The CDR3 runs 12 residues. This CDR3 is CASSLVRETQYF. CDR3 DNA sequence: TGTGCCAGCAGCTTAGTGCGAGAGACCCAGTACTTC. Looking up the rest from reference TRBV7-9 and TRBJ2-5 gives the full variable domain: DTGVSQNPRHKITKRGQNVTFRCDPISEHNRLYWYRQTLGQGPEFLTYFQNEAQLEKSRLLSDRFSAERPKGSFSTLEIQRTEQGDSAMYLCASSLVRETQYFGPGTRLLVL.

This rearrangement joins TRBV27 to TRBJ2-3; the D gene is possibly TRBD2 (5 bases). The CDR3 has 12 amino acids. The germline V gene has CDR1 MNHEY and CDR2 SMNVEV (reference sequence). V lost 6 bases and J 4 bases, leaving 8 bases between the germline ends. The CDR3 reads CASRAAADTQYF. The DNA of the CDR3 is TGTGCCAGCAGGGCAGCGGCAGATACGCAGTATTTT.

This clone has just one count. The chain combines TRBV30 with TRBJ1-6; TRBD1 aligns across 7 bases. V shed 0 bases, J shed 6 bases, and the junction held 8 bases outside the gene matches. The CDR3 runs 16 residues. Germline V gene lookup returns CDR1 GTSNPN and CDR2 SVGIG (reference sequence). CDR3 nucleotide sequence: TGTGCCTGGAGTGTCCTGGCAGGGGGTGGTAATTCACCCCTCCACTTT. Amino acids: CAWSVLAGGGNSPLHF.